The entry below describes one T cell receptor (beta chain). Its antigen is currently unknown. Method: immunoSEQ multiplex PCR; TCRdb's copy keeps in-frame clones and lacks some. In the table there are about 85,000 clones, about 86% of which are singletons. Trimming took 1 base from V and 7 from J; bases not matched to a gene: 8. Looked up from germline, CDR1 is SEHNR and CDR2 is FQNEAQ (reference sequence). The CDR3 covers 17 residues. The data were taken from a study of T cell responses to AZD1222 COVID-19 vaccine. Whole-study results and caveats: A mostly white British donor set with more females was recruited, and clonal diversity was possibly underestimated. Vaccine-associated CD4 TCRs ranged over spike, dominating at 160-218 and 743-854.

The V gene is TRBV7-9, the J gene TRBJ2-1; 12 bases fit TRBD2. The material sequenced was peripheral blood, taken on day 0 of AZD1222 vaccination. This sequence was found in an adult in good health. The CDR3 nucleotides are TGTGCCAGCAGCTTAGGTGGAGGGACTAGCGGGTGGAATGAGCAGTTCTTC. The encoded protein is CASSLGGGTSGWNEQFF.